These 31 T cell receptor beta chains came from one sample sequenced in a study of T-cell reconstitution after alpha-beta-depleted transplantation in children. Unique molecular identifiers featured in how the TCRbeta library was prepared. MiXCR was run by TCRdb on the PCR reads, yielding one entry per CDR3 protein. The sample yields 98,000 or so distinct CDR3 sequences, 6.4% seen once. The material was PBMCs, mostly from graft donor cells, obtained 360 days after TCRalphabeta/CD19-depleted stem cell transplant. These TCRs come from a male patient between 2 and 10 years old who had a stem cell transplant for acute lymphoblastic leukemia, so the T cells may come from the graft donor.

This clonotype was seen a handful of times. The chain joins TRBV4-3 to TRBJ2-7, with D perhaps TRBD2 (7 bases). Trimming took off 1 base at V and 3 bases at J, with 16 bases between the two ends. This CDR3 is built from 16 residues. Germline CDR1 is LGHNA and CDR2 is YSLEER. CDR3 nucleotides: TGCGCCAGCAGCCAAGGCCCTATAAGGGGGGGCTACGAGCAGTACTTC. This sequence encodes CASSQGPIRGGYEQYF.

V gene TRBV4-2 combines with J gene TRBJ2-3; D is undetermined. The CDR3 runs 14 residues. The V gene's germline CDR1 is LGHNA and CDR2 YNFKEQ. With 0 bases removed from V and 2 bases from J, the gap between germline ends came to 6 bases. The CDR3 reads CASSQDPLTDTQYF. CDR3 nucleotides: TGTGCCAGCAGCCAAGATCCCCTCACAGATACGCAGTATTTT.

The chain uses TRBV6-5 and TRBJ2-3; 15 bases are a match to TRBD2. Germline-derived CDR1 and CDR2 are MNHEY and SVGAGI. V was pared by 2 bases and J by 9 bases, with 3 bases of the junction left unmatched. The CDR3 spans 15 residues. CDR3 sequence: CASSYAGTSGRTQYF. CDR3 nucleotides: TGTGCCAGCAGTTACGCCGGGACTAGCGGGAGGACGCAGTATTTT.

This clonotype has only a few counts. V usage is TRBV10-3 and J usage is TRBJ2-5, with D possibly called TRBD1 or TRBD2 (5 bases each). The CDR3 has 15 amino acids. CDR1 and CDR2 from the germline V gene are ENHRY and SYGVKD. The ends were cut back, 0 bases at V and 4 bases at J, with 12 bases in the middle. The CDR3: CAISESGTSGETQYF. The CDR3 region has the DNA TGTGCCATCAGTGAGTCCGGGACCTCCGGAGAGACCCAGTACTTC.

The chain couples TRBV6-2 or TRBV6-3 to TRBJ2-1; D may be TRBD1 or TRBD2 (5 bases each). In germline, CDR1 is MNHEY, CDR2 SVGEGT. The V gene lost 1 base and the J gene lost 9 bases, with 7 bases spanning the gap. This CDR3 spans 12 amino acids. The CDR3 spells CASSYWGREQFF. The CDR3 DNA sequence: TGTGCCAGCAGTTACTGGGGACGTGAGCAGTTCTTC.

This clonotype was counted at least ten times. CDR3 protein: CASSQDLGWLAGVEADTQYF. The DNA for the CDR3 is TGCGCCAGCAGCCAAGATCTAGGGTGGCTAGCGGGAGTAGAAGCAGATACGCAGTATTTT. This chain links TRBV4-3 with TRBJ2-3; 10 bases are a match to TRBD2. Per the germline V gene, CDR1 is LGHNA and CDR2 is YSLEER. The CDR3 is 20 residues long. V lost 0 bases and J lost 4; bases outside the gene matches: 16.

This rearrangement joins TRBV11-3 to TRBJ2-1; 10 bases map to TRBD2. CDR1 is SGHNT and CDR2 is YENEEA in the germline V gene. V gave up 5 bases and J gave up 4 bases; unmatched junction bases: 8. The CDR3 has 16 residues. CDR3 sequence (DNA): TGTGCCAGCAGCCTCCTCCCTAGCGGGGGATACAATGAGCAGTTCTTC. Its translation: CASSLLPSGGYNEQFF.

This clonotype was counted ten times or more. The J gene is TRBJ2-3, the V gene TRBV10-3; TRBD1 agrees at 7 bases. The CDR3 totals 16 residues. The V gene's germline CDR1 is ENHRY and CDR2 SYGVKD. With V trimmed by 8 bases and J by 1 base, 12 bases remained unmatched. In nucleotides, the CDR3 is TGTGCCATCGGACTGGACAGGCGAGATGGCACAGATACGCAGTATTTT. It encodes CAIGLDRRDGTDTQYF.

This clonotype has just a few counts. The V gene is TRBV2, the J gene TRBJ2-5; TRBD2 aligns across 13 bases. Germline CDR1 SNHLY, CDR2 FYNNEI. Trimming took 7 bases from V and 5 from J; bases not matched to a gene: 10. The CDR3 covers 16 residues. The CDR3 sequence is CASIPYGLAGEETQYF. DNA of the CDR3: TGTGCCAGCATCCCGTATGGACTAGCGGGAGAGGAGACCCAGTACTTC.

The chain combines TRBV15 with TRBJ1-6; perhaps TRBD1 as D (5 bases). The V end was cut by 3 bases, the J end by 8 bases, with 14 bases between. CDR1 is LNHNV and CDR2 is YYDKDF in the germline V gene (reference sequence). The CDR3 has 15 residues. Here the CDR3 DNA reads TGTGCCACCAGCAGGGGGACGGGCGAAGATTCACCCCTCCACTTT. Its translation is CATSRGTGEDSPLHF.

This clonotype was recorded many times. Compared with germline, one end of the junction differs, possibly owing to a read error. V and J are TRBV20-1 and TRBJ2-1; D remains ambiguous. The CDR3 loop spans 12 amino acids. CDR1 and CDR2 (germline): DFQATT, SNEGSKA (reference sequence). The CDR3 region is CSARIGVLGTVF. The DNA for the CDR3 is TGCAGTGCTAGAATAGGCGTCCTAGGCACGGTCTTC.

This clonotype was seen repeatedly, ten times or more. The CDR3 here is CSVEKGPIYWETQYF. The CDR3, as DNA: TGCAGCGTTGAAAAGGGTCCGATTTATTGGGAGACCCAGTACTTC. This rearrangement joins TRBV29-1 to TRBJ2-5; D is ambiguous. The CDR3 has 15 amino acids. V lost 2 bases, J lost 5 bases, and 18 bases lay in between. Per the germline V gene, CDR1 is SQVTM and CDR2 is ANQGSEA.

This clonotype was recorded a few times. V usage is TRBV27 and J usage is TRBJ1-5; D is possibly TRBD1 (6 bases). Trimming left V 2 bases short and J 1 base short, with 9 bases between. The CDR3 covers 15 residues. Germline loops: CDR1 MNHEY, CDR2 SMNVEV (reference sequence). CDR3 nucleotide sequence: TGTGCCAGCAGTTTAGGGGGGCCGAGCAATCAGCCCCAGCATTTT. Amino acids: CASSLGGPSNQPQHF.

This clonotype was recorded many times. This chain connects TRBV5-4 to TRBJ2-1, with 13 bases matching TRBD2. The V gene end was trimmed by 0 bases and the J gene end by 6 bases; junction bases not matched to a gene: 0. This CDR3 is 15 amino acids long. In germline, CDR1 is SGHNT, CDR2 YYREEE (reference sequence). DNA for the CDR3: TGTGCCAGCAGCTTGGGACTAGCGGGGGGCAATGAGCAGTTCTTC. It yields the protein CASSLGLAGGNEQFF.

V and J are TRBV20-1 and TRBJ1-4, with D perhaps matching TRBD1 (6 bases). The CDR3 loop spans 14 amino acids. V was pared by 4 bases and J by 6 bases, with 15 bases between. CDR1 is DFQATT, CDR2 SNEGSKA, per germline (reference sequence). CDR3 in amino acids: CSATGGPRDEKLFF. CDR3 coding DNA: TGCAGTGCTACCGGGGGCCCTCGCGATGAAAAACTGTTTTTT.

V is TRBV5-1 and J is TRBJ1-1; D uncertain. V was shortened by 3 bases and J by 8 bases, with 8 bases between the two germline ends. This CDR3 region has 11 residues. Germline loops: CDR1 SGHRS, CDR2 YFSETQ. CDR3 in DNA: TGCGCCAGCAGCTCGGCGGAGGAAGCTTTCTTT. Its protein product is CASSSAEEAFF.

This clonotype has at least ten counts. The rearrangement links TRBV6-2 or TRBV6-3 to TRBJ1-5; D gene unclear. CDR1 and CDR2 (germline): MNHEY, SVGEGT. The CDR3 covers 18 residues. Trimming removed 6 bases at V and 0 bases at J, with 21 bases between. The CDR3 is CASSSDPDLIYSNQPQHF. In DNA form, the CDR3 reads TGTGCCAGCAGCTCAGATCCGGATCTAATATATAGCAATCAGCCCCAGCATTTT.

The rearrangement uses TRBV20-1 and TRBJ2-7; D is unclear. The V end was cut by 6 bases, the J end by 0 bases, with 12 bases between. Germline V lookup: CDR1 DFQATT, CDR2 SNEGSKA (reference sequence). The CDR3 extends over 13 amino acids. DNA for the CDR3: TGCAGTGCGAGCACGTCGAGCTCCTACGAGCAGTACTTC. Amino acids: CSASTSSSYEQYF.

The J gene is TRBJ2-1, the V gene TRBV19; TRBD2 matches at 10 bases. Unmatched junction bases numbered 3, after V lost 3 bases and J lost 4 bases. The CDR3 length is 15 residues. Germline lookup yields CDR1 LNHDA and CDR2 SQIVND (reference sequence). DNA for the CDR3: TGTGCCAGTAGTATCATGACTAGCGGGTACAATGAGCAGTTCTTC. The encoded protein is CASSIMTSGYNEQFF.

This clonotype was counted only a few times. The V gene is TRBV12-5, the J gene TRBJ2-1; tentatively, D is TRBD2 (6 bases). CDR1 is LGHNT and CDR2 is FRNRAP in the germline V gene. The CDR3 has 13 residues. V was cut by 4 bases and J by 15 bases, with 19 bases left in between. The CDR3 DNA is TGTGCTAGTGGTTCCCCAAAAGCGGGCGCCCCGTTCTTC. Translation: CASGSPKAGAPFF.

This clonotype was picked up many times. The chain combines TRBV10-3 with TRBJ1-5; D unclear. V was shortened by 5 bases and J by 1 base, with 3 bases between the two germline ends. The CDR3 is made up of 12 amino acids. Germline CDR1 is ENHRY and CDR2 is SYGVKD. The CDR3 DNA sequence: TGTGCCATCAGTAGAAGCAATCAGCCCCAGCATTTT. Translated: CAISRSNQPQHF.

This clonotype was seen a handful of times. This chain links TRBV11-1 with TRBJ2-4; no clear D gene. V was trimmed by 1 base and J by 0 bases, leaving 16 bases between them. The CDR3 has 18 residues. Germline V gene data show CDR1 as SGHAT and CDR2 as FQDESV (reference sequence). Written as DNA, the CDR3 is TGTGCCAGCAGCTTAGACGTCAGGTTACCGATAGCCAAAAACATTCAGTACTTC. Protein sequence: CASSLDVRLPIAKNIQYF.

This clonotype was seen more than once but under ten times. This chain uses TRBV28 with TRBJ2-1, with 7 positions matching TRBD2. The junction had 7 bases not matched to a gene; V was cut back by 3 bases and J by 5 bases. The germline CDR1 and CDR2 sequences are MDHEN and SYDVKM. The CDR3 runs 15 residues. The CDR3 loop reads CASSFSGDGNNEQFF. CDR3 in DNA: TGTGCCAGCAGTTTCAGCGGGGACGGTAACAATGAGCAGTTCTTC.

This clonotype has just a few counts. The chain combines TRBV20-1 with TRBJ1-2; D is ambiguous. Germline V gene sequence: CDR1 DFQATT, CDR2 SNEGSKA (reference sequence). V was clipped by 0 bases and J by 8 bases, with 22 bases between them. This CDR3 region has 16 residues. This chain's CDR3 is CSARDRFRPRLMGYTF. The CDR3 DNA reads TGCAGTGCTAGAGATCGCTTTAGACCCCGGCTCATGGGCTACACCTTC.

The genes are TRBV6-2 or TRBV6-3 and TRBJ2-7; the match to TRBD1 covers 9 bases. Trimming removed 7 bases from V and 0 bases from J; junction bases left unmatched: 7. The CDR3 is 15 residues long. Germline CDR1 and CDR2: MNHEY and SVGEGT. CDR3 DNA: TGTGCCAGCAATAACCGGGACAGGGACTCCTACGAGCAGTACTTC. It translates to CASNNRDRDSYEQYF.

This clonotype was counted at least ten times. This sequence joins TRBV20-1 and TRBJ2-7; 12 bases are shared with TRBD2. Germline V gives CDR1 DFQATT, CDR2 SNEGSKA (reference sequence). V lost 6 bases to trimming and J lost 4 bases; unmatched junction nucleotides: 4. This CDR3 is 13 amino acids long. The CDR3 bases are TGCAGTGCCTCGGGACTAGCGGGTTACGAGCAGTACTTC. Amino acid sequence: CSASGLAGYEQYF.

The rearrangement links TRBV27 to TRBJ1-5, with a possible D match to TRBD1 (5 bases). This CDR3 comprises 16 residues. Germline V gives CDR1 MNHEY, CDR2 SMNVEV (reference sequence). The V and J ends lost 0 bases and 3 bases respectively, with 12 bases between them. The CDR3 DNA is TGTGCCAGCAGTTTATCGAGGGCAGGGACCAATCAGCCCCAGCATTTT. It encodes CASSLSRAGTNQPQHF.

This clonotype was seen at least ten times. The J gene is TRBJ1-2, the V gene TRBV5-1; no firm D call. The V end lost 0 bases, the J end lost 7 bases, and 7 bases lay between the germline ends. CDR3 length equals 12 residues. From germline, CDR1 is SGHRS and CDR2 YFSETQ. The chain's CDR3 is CASSLGPSGYTF. The CDR3, as DNA: TGCGCCAGCAGCTTGGGACCCTCTGGCTACACCTTC.

This clonotype was found a few times. The CDR3 nucleotides are TGCGCCAGCAGCTGGACCGGGGACACTGGTGAAAAACTGTTTTTT. Its translation is CASSWTGDTGEKLFF. The chain combines TRBV5-1 with TRBJ1-4, with a weak D call TRBD1 (6 bases). This CDR3 is built from 15 residues. V was shortened by 3 bases and J by 7 bases, with 16 bases between the two germline ends. The germline CDR1 and CDR2 sequences are SGHRS and YFSETQ.

The chain carries TRBV18 and TRBJ1-5; 7 nucleotides line up with TRBD1. This CDR3 spans 15 amino acids. Germline lookup yields CDR1 KGHSH and CDR2 LQKENI. V shed 2 bases, J shed 2 bases, and the junction held 3 bases outside the gene matches. The CDR3 DNA follows: TGTGCCAGCTCACCATCCGACAGGGGCAATCAGCCCCAGCATTTT. It codes for CASSPSDRGNQPQHF.

This clonotype was seen repeatedly, ten times or more. The rearrangement uses TRBV12-3 or TRBV12-4 and TRBJ2-5; 10 bases fit TRBD1. J lost 5 bases, V lost 5 bases, and 5 bases had no gene match. The CDR3 consists of 14 residues. The CDR3 bases are TGTGCCAGCAGTCGCCGGACAGGGGGGGAGACCCAGTACTTC. Translation: CASSRRTGGETQYF.